The clone carrying this TCR beta chain has just a few counts. Its antigen is as yet unknown. These data are taken from a study of post-analysis software for immune sequencing data. Background on the study: Clinical courses comprised relapsing-remitting, secondary progressive and progressive-relapsing multiple sclerosis.

The TCR beta cDNA libraries contained unique molecular identifiers. TCRdb analysed the PCR reads with MiXCR anew, one entry per CDR3 protein. There are about 820,000 distinct CDR3 sequences in the sample; roughly 50% occur only once, and 4.6% lies in the top ten. Germline V gene data show CDR1 as SQVTM and CDR2 as ANQGSEA. The CDR3 covers 14 residues. General study results and limits: The study found significantly lower normalized Chao1 diversity in multiple sclerosis patients than in controls. Roughly five TRBV segments appeared more often in patients than in controls, and TRBV5-6, TRBV5-1 and TRBV20-1 were among these. Analysis by F measure revealed that same-batch samples clustered strongly together.

The source of this sequence is a girl aged 10 to 17 with multiple sclerosis. The J gene is TRBJ2-5, the V gene TRBV29-1, with D perhaps TRBD1 or TRBD2 (5 bases each). Sequenced: blood. The CDR3 reads CSGTQPLYEETQYF. CDR3 DNA: TGCAGTGGGACGCAGCCGCTCTACGAAGAGACCCAGTACTTC.